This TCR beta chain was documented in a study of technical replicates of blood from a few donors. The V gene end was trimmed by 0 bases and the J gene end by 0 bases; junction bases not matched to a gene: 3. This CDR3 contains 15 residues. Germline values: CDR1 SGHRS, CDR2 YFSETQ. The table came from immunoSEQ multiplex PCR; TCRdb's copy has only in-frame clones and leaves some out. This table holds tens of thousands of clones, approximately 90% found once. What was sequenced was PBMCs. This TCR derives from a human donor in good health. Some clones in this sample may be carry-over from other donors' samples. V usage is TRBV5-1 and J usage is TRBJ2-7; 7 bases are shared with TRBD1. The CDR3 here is CASSLGGTVSYEQYF. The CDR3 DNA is TGCGCCAGCAGCTTGGGTGGGACAGTCTCCTACGAGCAGTACTTC.